Below are 6 T cell receptor beta chains sequenced from a single sample in a study of control samples from healthy donors and cancer patients. The repertoire was sequenced with immunoSEQ multiplex PCR; TCRdb's copy has only in-frame clones and lacks some. The sample consists of 150,000 to 200,000 clones, around 94% of them appearing once. Sample: blood. These receptors originate from a man aged 25 to 40 in good health.

This rearrangement joins TRBV19 to TRBJ2-7; 10 bases map to TRBD1. CDR3 length: 16 residues. The V and J ends lost 5 bases and 3 bases, in that order; junction bases with no gene match: 10. Looked up from germline, CDR1 is LNHDA and CDR2 is SQIVND (reference sequence). The CDR3 region is CASSYSGTGAHYEQYF. The DNA of the CDR3 is TGTGCCAGTAGTTACTCCGGGACAGGGGCCCACTACGAGCAGTACTTC.

The CDR3 here is CASSYSGYYGYTF. The CDR3 DNA follows: TGTGCCAGCAGTTACTCAGGGTACTATGGCTACACCTTC. The chain has TRBV6-2 or TRBV6-3 and TRBJ1-2; no clear D gene. The V and J ends lost 0 bases and 3 bases respectively, with 5 bases between them. This CDR3 has 13 residues. Per germline, CDR1 MNHEY and CDR2 SVGEGT.

The chain joins TRBV4-1 to TRBJ1-2, with D perhaps TRBD1 (5 bases). V lost 1 base and J lost 6, with 9 bases in between. The germline V gene has CDR1 MGHRA and CDR2 YSYEKL. The CDR3 consists of 13 residues. For the CDR3, the DNA is TGCGCCAGCAGCCAAGCCGGGGCGGATGGCTACACCTTC. This codes for CASSQAGADGYTF.

The chain combines TRBV7-2 with TRBJ2-1; D not certain. The CDR3 has 14 amino acids. Germline assignment: CDR1 SGHTA and CDR2 FQGNSA. Trimming pared 3 bases from V and 2 bases from J, leaving 8 bases between. The CDR3: CASSFTSTYNEQFF. The CDR3 DNA is TGTGCCAGCAGCTTTACATCAACCTACAATGAGCAGTTCTTC.

The chain joins TRBV3-1 (or the pseudogene TRBV3-2) to TRBJ2-7, with D possibly called TRBD1 or TRBD2 (5 bases each). The CDR3 is 13 residues long. The V gene's germline CDR1 is LGHDT and CDR2 YNNKEL (reference sequence). V gave up 1 base and J gave up 3 bases, with 7 bases separating them. This CDR3 is CASSQVGGYEQYF. In DNA form, the CDR3 reads TGTGCCAGCAGCCAAGTTGGGGGCTACGAGCAGTACTTC.

This clone showed up just once. The chain uses TRBV7-8 and TRBJ2-7, with D hard to call. The CDR3 length is 17 residues. Germline V lookup: CDR1 SGHVS, CDR2 FQNEAQ. Trimming left V 3 bases short and J 3 bases short, with 21 bases between. The CDR3 DNA reads as TGTGCCAGCAGCTTCTCGACCAACTGGCCTCAAAACTACGAGCAGTACTTC. This sequence encodes CASSFSTNWPQNYEQYF.